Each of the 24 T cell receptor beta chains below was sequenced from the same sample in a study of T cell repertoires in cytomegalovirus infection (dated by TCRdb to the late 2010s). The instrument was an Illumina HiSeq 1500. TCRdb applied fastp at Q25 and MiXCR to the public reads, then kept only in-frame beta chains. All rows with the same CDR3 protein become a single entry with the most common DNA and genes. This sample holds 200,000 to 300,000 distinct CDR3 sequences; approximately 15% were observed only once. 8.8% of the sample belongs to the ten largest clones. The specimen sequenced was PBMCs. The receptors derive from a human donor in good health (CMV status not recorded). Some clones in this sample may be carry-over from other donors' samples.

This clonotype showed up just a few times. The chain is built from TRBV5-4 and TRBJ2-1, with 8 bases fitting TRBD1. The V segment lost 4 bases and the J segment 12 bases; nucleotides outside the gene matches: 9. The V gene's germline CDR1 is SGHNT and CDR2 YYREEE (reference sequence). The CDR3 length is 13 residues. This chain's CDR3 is CASSPRDRRVQFF. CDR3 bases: TGTGCCAGCAGCCCCCGGGACAGGAGGGTGCAGTTCTTC. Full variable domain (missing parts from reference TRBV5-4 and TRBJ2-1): ETGVTQSPTHLIKTRGQQVTLRCSSQSGHNTVSWYQQALGQGPQFIFQYYREEENGRGNFPPRFSGLQFPNYSSELNVNALELDDSALYLCASSPRDRRVQFFGPGTRLTVL.

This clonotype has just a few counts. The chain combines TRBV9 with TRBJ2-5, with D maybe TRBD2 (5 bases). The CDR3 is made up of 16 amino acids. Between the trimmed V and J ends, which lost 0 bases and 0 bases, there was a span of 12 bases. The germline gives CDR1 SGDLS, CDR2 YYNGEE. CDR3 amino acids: CASSVGNGVDQETQYF. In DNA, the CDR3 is TGTGCCAGCAGCGTAGGAAACGGGGTCGACCAAGAGACCCAGTACTTC.

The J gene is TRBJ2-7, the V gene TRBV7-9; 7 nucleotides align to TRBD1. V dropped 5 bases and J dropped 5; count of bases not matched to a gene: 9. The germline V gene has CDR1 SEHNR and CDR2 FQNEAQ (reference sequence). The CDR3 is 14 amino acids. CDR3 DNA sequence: TGTGCCAGCAGCCAAACCGGGACAGCAAACGAGCAGTACTTC. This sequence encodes CASSQTGTANEQYF.

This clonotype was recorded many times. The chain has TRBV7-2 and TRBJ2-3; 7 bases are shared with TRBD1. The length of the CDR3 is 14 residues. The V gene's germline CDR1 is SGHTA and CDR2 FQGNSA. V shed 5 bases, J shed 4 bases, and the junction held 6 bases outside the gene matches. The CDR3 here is CASSPRQGPDTQYF. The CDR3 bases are TGTGCCAGCAGCCCTCGACAGGGACCAGATACGCAGTATTTT.

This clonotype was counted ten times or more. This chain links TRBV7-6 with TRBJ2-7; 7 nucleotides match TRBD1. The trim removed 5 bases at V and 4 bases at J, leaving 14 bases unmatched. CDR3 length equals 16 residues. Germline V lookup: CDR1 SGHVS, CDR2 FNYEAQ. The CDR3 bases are TGTGCCAGCAGCCGCACCCATGCAAAGGGGGCGTACGAGCAGTACTTC. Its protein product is CASSRTHAKGAYEQYF.

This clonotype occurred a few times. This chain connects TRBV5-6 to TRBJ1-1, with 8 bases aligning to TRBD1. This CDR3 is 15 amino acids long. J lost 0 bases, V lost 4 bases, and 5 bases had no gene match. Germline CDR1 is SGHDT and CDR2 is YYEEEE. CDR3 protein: CASSQRQGMNTEAFF. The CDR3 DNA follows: TGTGCCAGCAGCCAGAGACAGGGGATGAACACTGAAGCTTTCTTT.

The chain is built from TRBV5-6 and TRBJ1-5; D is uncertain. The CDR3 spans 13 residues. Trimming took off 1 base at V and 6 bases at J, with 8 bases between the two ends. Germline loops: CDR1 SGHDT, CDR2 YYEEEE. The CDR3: CASSLFGVQPQHF. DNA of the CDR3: TGTGCCAGCAGCTTGTTCGGGGTTCAGCCCCAGCATTTT.

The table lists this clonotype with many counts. This CDR3 reads CAITQGVAYEQYF. The CDR3 bases are TGTGCCATCACTCAGGGGGTAGCCTACGAGCAGTACTTC. The chain couples TRBV10-3 to TRBJ2-7; 7 bases line up with TRBD1. After removal of 7 bases from V and 2 bases from J, the junction contained 5 bases not matched to a gene. The germline CDR1 and CDR2 sequences are ENHRY and SYGVKD. CDR3 length: 13 amino acids.

CDR3 region: CSGTGTGSSYNEQFF. CDR3 nucleotides: TGCAGCGGGACCGGGACAGGGAGCTCCTACAATGAGCAGTTCTTC. The chain couples TRBV29-1 to TRBJ2-1; 9 nucleotides line up with TRBD1. Germline-derived CDR1 and CDR2 are SQVTM and ANQGSEA. The CDR3 is 15 residues long. V shed 7 bases, J shed 0 bases, and the junction held 7 bases outside the gene matches.

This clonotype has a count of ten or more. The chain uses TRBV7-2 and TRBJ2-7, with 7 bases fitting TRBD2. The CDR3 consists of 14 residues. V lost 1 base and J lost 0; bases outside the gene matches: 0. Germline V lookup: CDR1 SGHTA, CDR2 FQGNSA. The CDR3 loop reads CASSLERGSYEQYF. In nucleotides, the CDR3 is TGTGCCAGCAGCTTAGAGCGGGGCTCCTACGAGCAGTACTTC.

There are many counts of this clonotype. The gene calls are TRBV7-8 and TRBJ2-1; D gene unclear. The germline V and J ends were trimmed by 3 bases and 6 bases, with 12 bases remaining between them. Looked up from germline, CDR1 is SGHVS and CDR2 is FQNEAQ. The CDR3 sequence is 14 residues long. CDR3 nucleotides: TGTGCCAGCAGCTTTGGGGTCGTGGGCAATGAGCAGTTCTTC. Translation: CASSFGVVGNEQFF.

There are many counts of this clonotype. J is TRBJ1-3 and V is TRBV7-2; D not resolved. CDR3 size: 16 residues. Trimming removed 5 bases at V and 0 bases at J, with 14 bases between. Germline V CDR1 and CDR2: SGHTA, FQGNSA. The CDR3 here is CASSPGEVASGNTIYF. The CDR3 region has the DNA TGTGCCAGCAGCCCAGGCGAGGTGGCCTCTGGAAACACCATATATTTT.

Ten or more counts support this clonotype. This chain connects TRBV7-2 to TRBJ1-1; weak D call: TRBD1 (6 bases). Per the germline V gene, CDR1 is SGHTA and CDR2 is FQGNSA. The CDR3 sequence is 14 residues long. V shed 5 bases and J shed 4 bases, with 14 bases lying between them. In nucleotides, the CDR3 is TGTGCCAGCAGCGCTCGTAGGGGGAGCACTGAAGCTTTCTTT. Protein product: CASSARRGSTEAFF.

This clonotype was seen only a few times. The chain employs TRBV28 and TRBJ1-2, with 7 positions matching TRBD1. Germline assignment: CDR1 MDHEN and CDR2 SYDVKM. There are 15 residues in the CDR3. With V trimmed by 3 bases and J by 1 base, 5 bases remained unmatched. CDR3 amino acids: CASSFGDSYNYGYTF. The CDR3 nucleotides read TGTGCCAGCAGTTTCGGGGACAGCTATAACTATGGCTACACCTTC.

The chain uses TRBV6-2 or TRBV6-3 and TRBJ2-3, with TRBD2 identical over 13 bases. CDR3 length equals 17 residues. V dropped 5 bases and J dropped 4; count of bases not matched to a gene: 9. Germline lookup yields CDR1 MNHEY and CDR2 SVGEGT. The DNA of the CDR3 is TGTGCCAGCAGTGGCCAACTAGCGGGGGGGCCGCCAGATACGCAGTATTTT. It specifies CASSGQLAGGPPDTQYF.

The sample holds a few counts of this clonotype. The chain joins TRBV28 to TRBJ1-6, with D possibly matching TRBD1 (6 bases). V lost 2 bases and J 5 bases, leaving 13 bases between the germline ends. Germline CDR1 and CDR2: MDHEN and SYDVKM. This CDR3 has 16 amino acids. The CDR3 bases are TGTGCCAGCAGTTTACCGTCGGGACAAAATAATTCACCCCTCCACTTT. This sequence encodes CASSLPSGQNNSPLHF.

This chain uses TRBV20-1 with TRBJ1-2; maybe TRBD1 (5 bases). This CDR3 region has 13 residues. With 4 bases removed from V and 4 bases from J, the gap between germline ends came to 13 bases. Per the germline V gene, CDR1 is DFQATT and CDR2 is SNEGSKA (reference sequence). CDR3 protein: CSATRAGSYGYTF. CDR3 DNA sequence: TGCAGTGCTACCCGGGCAGGGAGCTATGGCTACACCTTC.

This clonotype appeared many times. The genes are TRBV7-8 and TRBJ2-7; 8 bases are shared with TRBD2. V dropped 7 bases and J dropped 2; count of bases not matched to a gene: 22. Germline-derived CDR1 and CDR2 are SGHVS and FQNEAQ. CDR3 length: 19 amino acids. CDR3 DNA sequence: TGTGCCAGCACCCCCCGCACGGGAGGGCTTCCGATGAGCCCCTACGAGCAGTACTTC. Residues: CASTPRTGGLPMSPYEQYF.

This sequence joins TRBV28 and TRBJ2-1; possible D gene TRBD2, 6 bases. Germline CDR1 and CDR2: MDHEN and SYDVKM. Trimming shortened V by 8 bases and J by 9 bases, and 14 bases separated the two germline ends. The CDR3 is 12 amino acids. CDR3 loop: CASEGRGSEQFF. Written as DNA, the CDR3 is TGTGCCAGCGAGGGTCGGGGGAGTGAGCAGTTCTTC.

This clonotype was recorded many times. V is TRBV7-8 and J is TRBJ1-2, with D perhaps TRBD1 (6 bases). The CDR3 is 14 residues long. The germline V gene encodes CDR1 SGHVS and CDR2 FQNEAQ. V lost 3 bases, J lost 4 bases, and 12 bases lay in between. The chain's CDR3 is CASSLLRGSYGYTF. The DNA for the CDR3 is TGTGCCAGCAGCTTGCTCAGGGGAAGCTATGGCTACACCTTC.

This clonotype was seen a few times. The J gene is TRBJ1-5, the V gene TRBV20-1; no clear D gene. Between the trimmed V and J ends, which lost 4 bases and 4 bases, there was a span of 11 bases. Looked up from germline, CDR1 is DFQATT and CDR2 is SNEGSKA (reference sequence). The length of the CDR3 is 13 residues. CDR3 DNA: TGCAGTGCTAAGACCGGACCTAATCAGCCCCAGCATTTT. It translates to CSAKTGPNQPQHF.

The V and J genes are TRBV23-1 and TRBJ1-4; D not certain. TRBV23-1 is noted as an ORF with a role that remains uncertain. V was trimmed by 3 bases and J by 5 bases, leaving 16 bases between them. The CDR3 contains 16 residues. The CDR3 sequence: CASSHKPSSKNEKLFF. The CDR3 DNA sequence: TGCGCCAGCAGTCATAAACCGTCTAGCAAAAATGAAAAACTGTTTTTT.

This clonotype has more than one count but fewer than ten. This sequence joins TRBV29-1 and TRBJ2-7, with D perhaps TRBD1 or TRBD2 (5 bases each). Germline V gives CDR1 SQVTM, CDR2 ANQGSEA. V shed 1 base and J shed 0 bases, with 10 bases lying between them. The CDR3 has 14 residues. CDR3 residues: CSVEGGTHSYEQYF. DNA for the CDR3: TGCAGCGTTGAAGGTGGGACCCACTCCTACGAGCAGTACTTC.

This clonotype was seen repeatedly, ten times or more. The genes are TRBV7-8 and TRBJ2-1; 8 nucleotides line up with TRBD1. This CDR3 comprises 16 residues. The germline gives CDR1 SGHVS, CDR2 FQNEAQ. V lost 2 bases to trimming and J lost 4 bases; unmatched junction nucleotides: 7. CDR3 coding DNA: TGTGCCAGCAGCTTATTAGGGACAGGCATGTACAATGAGCAGTTCTTC. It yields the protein CASSLLGTGMYNEQFF.